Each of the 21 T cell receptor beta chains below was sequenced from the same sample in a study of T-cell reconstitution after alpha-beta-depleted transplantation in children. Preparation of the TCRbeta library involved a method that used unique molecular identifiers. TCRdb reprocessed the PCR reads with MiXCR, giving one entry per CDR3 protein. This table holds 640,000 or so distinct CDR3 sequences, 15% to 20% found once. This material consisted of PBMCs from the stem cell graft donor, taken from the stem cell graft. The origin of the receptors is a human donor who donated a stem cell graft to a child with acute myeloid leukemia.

This chain's CDR3 is CASSHFCGWTGKDTQYF. CDR3 nucleotide sequence: TGTGCCAGCAGCCACTTCTGTGGGTGGACAGGGAAGGATACGCAGTATTTT. The chain employs TRBV21-1 and TRBJ2-3; the DNA was not compared with TRBD1, the D call given in the table. TRBV21-1 is designated a pseudogene. There are 17 residues in the CDR3.

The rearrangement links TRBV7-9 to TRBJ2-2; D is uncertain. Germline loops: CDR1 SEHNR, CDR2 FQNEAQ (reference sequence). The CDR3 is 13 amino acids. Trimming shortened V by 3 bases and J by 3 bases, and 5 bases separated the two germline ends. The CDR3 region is CASSFWDTGELFF. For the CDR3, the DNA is TGTGCCAGCAGCTTCTGGGACACCGGGGAGCTGTTTTTT.

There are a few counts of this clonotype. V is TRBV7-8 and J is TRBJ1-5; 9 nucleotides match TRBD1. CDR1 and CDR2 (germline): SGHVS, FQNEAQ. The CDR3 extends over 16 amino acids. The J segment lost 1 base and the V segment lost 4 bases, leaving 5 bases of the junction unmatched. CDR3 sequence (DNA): TGTGCCAGCAGCTACGACAGGGGGACGAGCAATCAGCCCCAGCATTTT. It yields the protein CASSYDRGTSNQPQHF.

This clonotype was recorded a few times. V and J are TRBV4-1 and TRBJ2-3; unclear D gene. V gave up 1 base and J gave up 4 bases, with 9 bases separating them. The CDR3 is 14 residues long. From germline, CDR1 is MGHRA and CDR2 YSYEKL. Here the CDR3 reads CASSQVARPDTQYF. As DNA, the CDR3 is TGCGCCAGCAGCCAAGTAGCTAGGCCAGATACGCAGTATTTT.

CDR3 sequence: CAWENTGELFF. The CDR3 DNA reads as TGTGCCTGGGAAAACACCGGGGAGCTGTTTTTT. This chain uses TRBV30 with TRBJ2-2; D unresolved. This CDR3 is 11 amino acids long. V was cut by 5 bases and J by 2 bases, with 3 bases left in between. The germline CDR1 and CDR2 sequences are GTSNPN and SVGIG (reference sequence).

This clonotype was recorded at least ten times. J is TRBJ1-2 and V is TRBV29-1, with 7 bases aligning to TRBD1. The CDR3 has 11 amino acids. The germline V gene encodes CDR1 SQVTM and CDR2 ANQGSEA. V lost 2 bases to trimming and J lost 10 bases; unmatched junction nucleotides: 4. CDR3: CSVETGQFYTF. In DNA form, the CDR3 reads TGCAGCGTTGAAACGGGACAGTTCTACACCTTC.

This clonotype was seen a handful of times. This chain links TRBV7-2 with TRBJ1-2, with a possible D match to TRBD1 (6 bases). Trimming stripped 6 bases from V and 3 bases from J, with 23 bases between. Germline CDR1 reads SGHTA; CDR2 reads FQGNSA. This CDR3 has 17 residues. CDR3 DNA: TGTGCCAGCAGGTATCCCGGGACAAGAGACGTTTACTATGGCTACACCTTC. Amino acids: CASRYPGTRDVYYGYTF.

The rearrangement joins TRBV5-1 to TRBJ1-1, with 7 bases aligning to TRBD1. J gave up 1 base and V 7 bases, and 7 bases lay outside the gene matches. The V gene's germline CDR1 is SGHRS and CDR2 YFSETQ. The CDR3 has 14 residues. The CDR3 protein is CASLGQTPNTEAFF. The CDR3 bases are TGCGCCAGCCTGGGACAGACACCGAACACTGAAGCTTTCTTT.

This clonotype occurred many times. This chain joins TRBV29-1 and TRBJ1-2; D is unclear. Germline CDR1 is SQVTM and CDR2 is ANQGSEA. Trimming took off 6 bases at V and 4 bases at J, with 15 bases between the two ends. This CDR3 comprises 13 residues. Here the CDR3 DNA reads TGCAGCGTGCTGGGAGGCGTAGTCTATGGCTACACCTTC. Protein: CSVLGGVVYGYTF.

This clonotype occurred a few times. CDR3 loop: CASSPPRQAGRYGYTF. CDR3 DNA sequence: TGTGCCAGCAGTCCCCCCCGGCAGGCGGGACGCTATGGCTACACCTTC. The V and J genes are TRBV25-1 and TRBJ1-2; a weak D match, TRBD1 (5 bases). V lost 5 bases to trimming and J lost 4 bases, with 20 bases between them. This CDR3 spans 16 amino acids. The V gene's germline CDR1 is MGHDK and CDR2 SYGVNS.

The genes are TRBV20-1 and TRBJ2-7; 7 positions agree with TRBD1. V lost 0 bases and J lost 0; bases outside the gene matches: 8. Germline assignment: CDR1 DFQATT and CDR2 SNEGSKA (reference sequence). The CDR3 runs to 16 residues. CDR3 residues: CSARDQGGRSSYEQYF. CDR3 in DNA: TGCAGTGCTAGAGATCAAGGGGGCCGAAGCTCCTACGAGCAGTACTTC.

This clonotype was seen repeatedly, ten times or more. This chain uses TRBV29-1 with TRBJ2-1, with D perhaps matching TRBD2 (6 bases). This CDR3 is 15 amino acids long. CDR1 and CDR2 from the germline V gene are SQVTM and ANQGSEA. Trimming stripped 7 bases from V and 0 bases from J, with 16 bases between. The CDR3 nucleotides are TGCAGCGGGGTGTTGGGGAGGACCTCCTACAATGAGCAGTTCTTC. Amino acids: CSGVLGRTSYNEQFF.

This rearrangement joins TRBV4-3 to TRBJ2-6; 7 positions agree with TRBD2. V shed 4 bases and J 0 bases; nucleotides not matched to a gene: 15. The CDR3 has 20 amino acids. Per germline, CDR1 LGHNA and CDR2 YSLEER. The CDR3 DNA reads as TGCGCCAGCAGCCTCCGTTACGGGGGGACGGCTAGCTCTGGGGCCAACGTCCTGACTTTC. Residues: CASSLRYGGTASSGANVLTF.

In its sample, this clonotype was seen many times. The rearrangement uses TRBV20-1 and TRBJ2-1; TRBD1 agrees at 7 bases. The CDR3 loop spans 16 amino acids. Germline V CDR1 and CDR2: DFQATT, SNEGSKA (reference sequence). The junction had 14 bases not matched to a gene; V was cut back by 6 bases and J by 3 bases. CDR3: CSAESGQIARYNEQFF. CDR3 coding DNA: TGCAGTGCCGAGTCGGGACAGATCGCTCGCTACAATGAGCAGTTCTTC.

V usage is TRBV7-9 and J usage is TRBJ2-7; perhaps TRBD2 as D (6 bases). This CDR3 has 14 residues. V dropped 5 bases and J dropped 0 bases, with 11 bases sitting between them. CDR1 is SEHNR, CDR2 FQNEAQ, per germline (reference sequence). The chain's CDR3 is CASSGIGSSYEQYV. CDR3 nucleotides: TGTGCCAGCAGCGGAATCGGGAGCTCCTACGAGCAGTACGTC.

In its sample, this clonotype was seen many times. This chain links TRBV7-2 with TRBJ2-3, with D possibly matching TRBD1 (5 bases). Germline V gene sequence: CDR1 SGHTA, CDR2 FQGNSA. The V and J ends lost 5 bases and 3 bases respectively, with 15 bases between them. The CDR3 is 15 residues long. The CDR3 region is CASSRFWQGTDTQYF. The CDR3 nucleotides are TGTGCCAGCAGCCGGTTCTGGCAGGGAACAGATACGCAGTATTTT.

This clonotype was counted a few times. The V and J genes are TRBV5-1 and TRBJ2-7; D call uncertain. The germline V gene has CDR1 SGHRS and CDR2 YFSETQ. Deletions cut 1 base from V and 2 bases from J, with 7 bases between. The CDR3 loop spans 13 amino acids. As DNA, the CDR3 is TGCGCCAGCAGCTTGCTCGGACCCTACGAGCAGTACTTC. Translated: CASSLLGPYEQYF.

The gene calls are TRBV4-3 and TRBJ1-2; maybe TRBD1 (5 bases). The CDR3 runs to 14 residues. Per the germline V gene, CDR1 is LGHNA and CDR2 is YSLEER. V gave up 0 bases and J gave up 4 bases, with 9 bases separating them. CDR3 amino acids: CASSQERGGYGYTF. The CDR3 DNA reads TGCGCCAGCAGCCAAGAGAGGGGAGGCTATGGCTACACCTTC.

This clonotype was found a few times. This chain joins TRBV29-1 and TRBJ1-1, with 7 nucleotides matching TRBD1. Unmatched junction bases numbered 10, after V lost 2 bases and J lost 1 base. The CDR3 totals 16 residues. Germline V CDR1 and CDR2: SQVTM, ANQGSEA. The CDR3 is CSVETRGLLANTEAFF. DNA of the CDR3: TGCAGCGTTGAAACTAGGGGGCTATTAGCGAACACTGAAGCTTTCTTT.

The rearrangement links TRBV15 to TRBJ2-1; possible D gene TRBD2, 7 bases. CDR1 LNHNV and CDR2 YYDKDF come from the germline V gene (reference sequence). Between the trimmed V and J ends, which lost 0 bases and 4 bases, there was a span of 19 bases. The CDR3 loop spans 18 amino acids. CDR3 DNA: TGTGCCACCAGCAGAGACCCTCTACGGCGGGGGCCTTACAATGAGCAGTTCTTC. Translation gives CATSRDPLRRGPYNEQFF.

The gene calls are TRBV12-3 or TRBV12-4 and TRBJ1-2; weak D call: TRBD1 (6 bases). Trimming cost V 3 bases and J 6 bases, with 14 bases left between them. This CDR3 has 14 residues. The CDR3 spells CASSLGLQGNGYTF. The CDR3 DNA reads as TGTGCCAGCAGTTTGGGTCTACAGGGTAATGGCTACACCTTC.